This TCR beta chain was identified in a study of beta chain features in type 1 diabetes. General study findings and limits: The study found that naive, central memory and Treg TCRB repertoires appeared more similar in patients than in healthy donors.

Sequenced material consisted of expressed TCRB transcripts (all of the isolated RNA was reverse transcribed). Using immunoSEQ multiplex PCR, the repertoire was profiled, and TCRdb retains in-frame clones only, with some absent. The data contain fewer than 650,000 clones, around 16% of them singletons. V was shortened by 3 bases and J by 1 base, with 10 bases between the two germline ends. CDR1 is SGHTA, CDR2 FQGNSA, per germline. The CDR3 has 14 residues. On this clone: Its antigen is still unknown.

The receptor comes from a man aged 18 to 35 in good health. The chain combines TRBV7-2 with TRBJ2-7; unclear D gene. Specimen: naive CD4+ T cells from blood. Here the CDR3 reads CASSLDQASYEQYF. CDR3 coding DNA: TGTGCCAGCAGCTTGGACCAGGCATCCTACGAGCAGTACTTC.